This T cell receptor (beta chain) was observed in a study of blood T cell repertoires in COVID-19. Original data processing: Reference gene primers were amplified, and this amplification served to estimate nucleated cell counts. Generated by immunoSEQ multiplex PCR, the TCRdb table keeps only in-frame clones and is missing some. The V and J calls and the clone size are those of that table, but D and trimming were determined from the DNA. Of roughly 140,000 clones listed, approximately 88% are singletons. The clonotype comes from a woman aged 50 to 60 with acute or convalescent COVID-19. Specimen: peripheral blood.

Written as DNA, the CDR3 is TGTGCCAGCACCGCCTACGCGGGAGGGCCCTACGAGCAGTACTTC. Amino acid sequence: CASTAYAGGPYEQYF. The chain employs TRBV27 and TRBJ2-7, with 9 bases identical to TRBD2. CDR3 size: 15 residues. V lost 7 bases, J lost 2 bases, and 9 bases stayed unmatched. Per germline, CDR1 MNHEY and CDR2 SMNVEV (reference sequence).